The rows below give T cell receptor beta chains drawn from one sample of a study of shared clonotypes between healthy human individuals. Sequenced by immunoSEQ multiplex PCR; TCRdb stores in-frame clones only, minus some. The table records 2 million to 2.5 million clones, more than 90% of them present only once. Sequenced: naive CD4+ T cells sorted from blood. The receptors stem from a man between 18 and 35 years old in good health. CDR3s include the opening cysteine and the closing phenylalanine or tryptophan. The D gene is left open where the match is weak. Only some rows state a clone size, as once, few, many or a class for expanded clones.

j_call: TRBJ1-5
v_call: TRBV7-2
clone_size: once
d_call: -
cdr3_nt: TGTGCCAGCAGCTTAGGATGGTTTGGTAATCAGCCCCAGCATTTT
cdr3_aa: CASSLGWFGNQPQHF

j_call: TRBJ2-3
v_call: TRBV10-3
clone_size: -
d_call: TRBD1
cdr3_nt: TGTGCCATCAGTGAGTCGATGGCAGGGGGAACAGATACGCAGTATTTT
cdr3_aa: CAISESMAGGTDTQYF

j_call: TRBJ2-5
v_call: TRBV29-1
clone_size: -
d_call: TRBD1
cdr3_nt: TGCAGCGTTGACGGGGACAGACAAGAGACCCAGTACTTC
cdr3_aa: CSVDGDRQETQYF

j_call: TRBJ2-7
v_call: TRBV6-1
clone_size: -
d_call: -
cdr3_nt: TGTGCCAGCAGTGTCGAGGGCCTCTCCTACGAGCAGTACTTC
cdr3_aa: CASSVEGLSYEQYF

j_call: TRBJ1-1
v_call: TRBV27
clone_size: -
d_call: -
cdr3_nt: TGTGCCAGCAGTTACCCTGGGGGCACTGAAGCTTTCTTT
cdr3_aa: CASSYPGGTEAFF

j_call: TRBJ2-7
v_call: TRBV28
clone_size: -
d_call: -
cdr3_nt: TGTGCCAGCAGTCCCCCTGACGGGTCTTCCTACGAGCAGTACTTC
cdr3_aa: CASSPPDGSSYEQYF

j_call: TRBJ1-5
v_call: TRBV19
clone_size: -
d_call: -
cdr3_nt: TGTGCCAGTAGTGGGTGGGGCGATCAGCCCCAGCATTTT
cdr3_aa: CASSGWGDQPQHF

j_call: TRBJ2-7
v_call: TRBV5-1
clone_size: -
d_call: -
cdr3_nt: TGCGCCAGCCGATACGGGGGCACGGGATACGAGCAGTACTTC
cdr3_aa: CASRYGGTGYEQYF

j_call: TRBJ1-5
v_call: TRBV6-6
clone_size: -
d_call: -
cdr3_nt: TGTGCCAGCAGTTTCCGGGACGGAAATCAGCCCCAGCATTTT
cdr3_aa: CASSFRDGNQPQHF

j_call: TRBJ2-1
v_call: TRBV28
clone_size: -
d_call: -
cdr3_nt: TGTGCCAGCACCCGTAGGGGGGGCAATGAGCAGTTCTTC
cdr3_aa: CASTRRGGNEQFF

j_call: TRBJ1-6
v_call: TRBV7-2
clone_size: once
d_call: -
cdr3_nt: TGTGCCAGCAGCTTAGGAGGCATCAATAATTCACCCCTCCACTTT
cdr3_aa: CASSLGGINNSPLHF

j_call: TRBJ1-6
v_call: TRBV6-6
clone_size: few
d_call: -
cdr3_nt: TGTGCCAGCAGTTACTCTCGGATCAATTCACCCCTCCACTTT
cdr3_aa: CASSYSRINSPLHF

j_call: TRBJ1-5
v_call: TRBV18
clone_size: -
d_call: -
cdr3_nt: TGTGCCAGCTCACCTCACAGCAATCAGCCCCAGCATTTT
cdr3_aa: CASSPHSNQPQHF

j_call: TRBJ1-4
v_call: TRBV30
clone_size: -
d_call: TRBD1
cdr3_nt: TGTGCCTGGAGTGGAGGACAGGGGAATGAAAAACTGTTTTTT
cdr3_aa: CAWSGGQGNEKLFF

j_call: TRBJ2-7
v_call: TRBV5-5
clone_size: -
d_call: -
cdr3_nt: TGTGCCAGCAGCTTGAGGTCATTATACGAGCAGTACTTC
cdr3_aa: CASSLRSLYEQYF

j_call: TRBJ2-3
v_call: TRBV29-1
clone_size: few
d_call: TRBD2
cdr3_nt: TGCAGCGTTGAAGTGGGGACTAGTTCAACCGATACGCAGTATTTT
cdr3_aa: CSVEVGTSSTDTQYF

j_call: TRBJ2-7
v_call: TRBV5-1
clone_size: -
d_call: -
cdr3_nt: TGCGCCAGCAGCTCCTGGGCCGGGGGTGACGAGCAGTACTTC
cdr3_aa: CASSSWAGGDEQYF

j_call: TRBJ1-1
v_call: TRBV18
clone_size: -
d_call: -
cdr3_nt: TGTGCCAGCTCACCTACGACAGGGAACACTGAAGCTTTCTTT
cdr3_aa: CASSPTTGNTEAFF

j_call: TRBJ2-1
v_call: TRBV7-3
clone_size: -
d_call: TRBD2
cdr3_nt: TGTGCCAGCAGCTTAGGGTCCCCTCTACTAGCGGGGGGGTACAATGAGCAGTTCTTC
cdr3_aa: CASSLGSPLLAGGYNEQFF

j_call: TRBJ1-3
v_call: TRBV6-5
clone_size: -
d_call: TRBD1
cdr3_nt: TGTGCCAGCAGAGTAACAGGGGCTGGAAACACCATATATTTT
cdr3_aa: CASRVTGAGNTIYF

j_call: TRBJ2-7
v_call: TRBV6-6
clone_size: -
d_call: TRBD1
cdr3_nt: TGTGCCAGCAGTACCGGGACAGGGACATACGAGCAGTACTTC
cdr3_aa: CASSTGTGTYEQYF

j_call: TRBJ2-7
v_call: TRBV30
clone_size: -
d_call: TRBD1
cdr3_nt: TGTGCCTGCTCAAGAGCAGGGGGCCCCTACGAGCAGTACTTC
cdr3_aa: CACSRAGGPYEQYF

j_call: TRBJ2-5
v_call: TRBV29-1
clone_size: -
d_call: -
cdr3_nt: TGCAGCGTTGTTACCTGGGCAGGGACAAAAGAGACCCAGTACTTC
cdr3_aa: CSVVTWAGTKETQYF

j_call: TRBJ1-1
v_call: TRBV5-6
clone_size: -
d_call: -
cdr3_nt: TGTGCCAGCAGCCCTGTCAGTGGCACTGAAGCTTTCTTT
cdr3_aa: CASSPVSGTEAFF

j_call: TRBJ1-2
v_call: TRBV7-9
clone_size: -
d_call: TRBD1
cdr3_nt: TGTGCCAGCAGCTCCCCGGACAGGGAAAACTATGGCTACACCTTC
cdr3_aa: CASSSPDRENYGYTF

j_call: TRBJ2-2
v_call: TRBV19
clone_size: -
d_call: TRBD1
cdr3_nt: TGTGCCAGTAGTACTCAGGACAGGGGAAACGGGGAGCTGTTTTTT
cdr3_aa: CASSTQDRGNGELFF

j_call: TRBJ2-7
v_call: TRBV6-1
clone_size: -
d_call: TRBD1
cdr3_nt: TGTGCCAGCAGTAGAGGACAGGGGATGGGCGAGCAGTACTTC
cdr3_aa: CASSRGQGMGEQYF

j_call: TRBJ1-5
v_call: TRBV10-3
clone_size: -
d_call: -
cdr3_nt: TGTGCCATCAGTGAGGGCAGGGAGTGGAATCAGCCCCAGCATTTT
cdr3_aa: CAISEGREWNQPQHF

j_call: TRBJ2-7
v_call: TRBV5-4
clone_size: -
d_call: -
cdr3_nt: TGTGCCAGCAGCCTTGATGCTCAGGGGTCCTACGAGCAGTACTTC
cdr3_aa: CASSLDAQGSYEQYF

j_call: TRBJ1-1
v_call: TRBV2
clone_size: -
d_call: -
cdr3_nt: TGTGCCAGCGCAGGACTCAGGGTTGGAGCTTTCTTT
cdr3_aa: CASAGLRVGAFF

j_call: TRBJ1-1
v_call: TRBV5-4
clone_size: -
d_call: -
cdr3_nt: TGTGCCAGCAGCCCGTTGGGGGGGAACACTGAAGCTTTCTTT
cdr3_aa: CASSPLGGNTEAFF

j_call: TRBJ2-3
v_call: TRBV7-2
clone_size: -
d_call: TRBD2
cdr3_nt: TGTGCCAGCACCGCCGGGACTAGCGGGGCCTCTAGCACAGATACGCAGTATTTT
cdr3_aa: CASTAGTSGASSTDTQYF

j_call: TRBJ1-5
v_call: TRBV5-5
clone_size: -
d_call: -
cdr3_nt: TGTGCCAGCAGCTTGGGGGACCGGGCCTTCAATCAGCCCCAGCATTTT
cdr3_aa: CASSLGDRAFNQPQHF

j_call: TRBJ1-1
v_call: TRBV19
clone_size: -
d_call: -
cdr3_nt: TGTGCCAGTAGTGCAGGGTATCCCACTGAAGCTTTCTTT
cdr3_aa: CASSAGYPTEAFF

j_call: TRBJ2-3
v_call: TRBV4-3
clone_size: -
d_call: TRBD2
cdr3_nt: TGCGCCAGCAGCCAAGAAGGGACTAGCGCCAAGAACGGGGATACGCAGTATTTT
cdr3_aa: CASSQEGTSAKNGDTQYF

j_call: TRBJ1-5
v_call: TRBV27
clone_size: -
d_call: -
cdr3_nt: TGTGCCAGCAGTCCGCTTCAAGGGGGTCAGCCCCAGCATTTT
cdr3_aa: CASSPLQGGQPQHF

j_call: TRBJ2-1
v_call: TRBV28
clone_size: -
d_call: -
cdr3_nt: TGTGCCAGCAGTCTCGTCAAGGGGTCCTACAATGAGCAGTTCTTC
cdr3_aa: CASSLVKGSYNEQFF

j_call: TRBJ1-2
v_call: TRBV18
clone_size: -
d_call: TRBD1
cdr3_nt: TGTGCCAGCTCACTCGCCAGGGGGCTTGACTATGGCTACACCTTC
cdr3_aa: CASSLARGLDYGYTF

j_call: TRBJ1-1
v_call: TRBV6-5
clone_size: -
d_call: -
cdr3_nt: TGTGCCAGCAGTTGGGTAGGGGGGGCCAGGGCCACTGAAGCTTTCTTT
cdr3_aa: CASSWVGGARATEAFF

j_call: TRBJ2-2
v_call: TRBV5-1
clone_size: -
d_call: TRBD2
cdr3_nt: TGCGCCAGCGGGAGCGGGGAGATCACCGGGGAGCTGTTTTTT
cdr3_aa: CASGSGEITGELFF

j_call: TRBJ2-7
v_call: TRBV5-5
clone_size: -
d_call: -
cdr3_nt: TGTGCCAGCAGCCCGCTTGTCGGGGTTCTTAACTACGAGCAGTACTTC
cdr3_aa: CASSPLVGVLNYEQYF

j_call: TRBJ2-7
v_call: TRBV23-1
clone_size: -
d_call: -
cdr3_nt: TGCGCCAGCAGTCAAAAGTTAGGGATAAGGGTGGTCCTCTCCTACGAGCAGTACTTC
cdr3_aa: CASSQKLGIRVVLSYEQYF

j_call: TRBJ2-4
v_call: TRBV5-1
clone_size: -
d_call: -
cdr3_nt: TGCGCCAGCAGCTTGGAAAACAGCCCAAACATTCAGTACTTC
cdr3_aa: CASSLENSPNIQYF

j_call: TRBJ2-7
v_call: TRBV6-6
clone_size: -
d_call: TRBD1
cdr3_nt: TGTGCCAGCAGTTACGGGACAGGGTTTTACGAGCAGTACTTC
cdr3_aa: CASSYGTGFYEQYF

j_call: TRBJ2-7
v_call: TRBV15
clone_size: -
d_call: TRBD1
cdr3_nt: TGTGCCACCAGCAGAGACAGACAGGGTCGCAACGAGCAGTACTTC
cdr3_aa: CATSRDRQGRNEQYF

j_call: TRBJ1-5
v_call: TRBV28
clone_size: -
d_call: -
cdr3_nt: TGTGCCAGCAGTTACAGGGTGGGGACCCAGCATTTT
cdr3_aa: CASSYRVGTQHF

j_call: TRBJ1-2
v_call: TRBV5-1
clone_size: -
d_call: TRBD1
cdr3_nt: TGCGCCAGCAGCTCGACAGGGGATGGCTACACCTTC
cdr3_aa: CASSSTGDGYTF

j_call: TRBJ1-5
v_call: TRBV27
clone_size: -
d_call: TRBD1
cdr3_nt: TGTGCCAGCAGTTTAGGCCAGGGGGTAAATCAGCCCCAGCATTTT
cdr3_aa: CASSLGQGVNQPQHF